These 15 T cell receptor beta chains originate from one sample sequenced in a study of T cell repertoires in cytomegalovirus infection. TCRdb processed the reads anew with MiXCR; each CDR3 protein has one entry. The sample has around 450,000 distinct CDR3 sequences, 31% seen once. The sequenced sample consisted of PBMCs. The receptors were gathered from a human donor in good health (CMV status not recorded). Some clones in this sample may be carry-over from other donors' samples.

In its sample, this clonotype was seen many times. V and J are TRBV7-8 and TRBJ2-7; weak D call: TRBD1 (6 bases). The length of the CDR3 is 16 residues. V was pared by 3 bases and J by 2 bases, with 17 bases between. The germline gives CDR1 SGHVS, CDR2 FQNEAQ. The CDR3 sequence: CASSFLNRVYAYEQYF. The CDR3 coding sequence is TGTGCCAGCAGCTTCCTTAACAGGGTGTACGCCTACGAGCAGTACTTC.

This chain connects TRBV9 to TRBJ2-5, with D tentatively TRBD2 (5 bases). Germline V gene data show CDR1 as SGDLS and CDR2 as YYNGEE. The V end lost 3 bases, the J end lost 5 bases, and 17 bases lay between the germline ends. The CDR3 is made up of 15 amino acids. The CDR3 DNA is TGTGCCAGCAGCGGAGGGTCCCCCGGCCGGGAGACCCAGTACTTC. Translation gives CASSGGSPGRETQYF.

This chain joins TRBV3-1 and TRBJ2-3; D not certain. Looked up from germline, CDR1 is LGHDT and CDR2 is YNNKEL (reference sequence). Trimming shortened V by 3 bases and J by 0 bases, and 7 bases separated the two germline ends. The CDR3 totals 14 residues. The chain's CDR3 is CASSHRVSTDTQYF. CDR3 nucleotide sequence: TGTGCCAGCAGCCACCGGGTTAGCACAGATACGCAGTATTTT.

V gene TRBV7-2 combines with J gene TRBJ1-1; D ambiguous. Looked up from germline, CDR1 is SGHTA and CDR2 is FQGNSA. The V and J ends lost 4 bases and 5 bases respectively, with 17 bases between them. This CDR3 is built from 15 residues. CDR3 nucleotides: TGTGCCAGCAGCTATACCTCGACGGGAGGGACTGAAGCTTTCTTT. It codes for CASSYTSTGGTEAFF.

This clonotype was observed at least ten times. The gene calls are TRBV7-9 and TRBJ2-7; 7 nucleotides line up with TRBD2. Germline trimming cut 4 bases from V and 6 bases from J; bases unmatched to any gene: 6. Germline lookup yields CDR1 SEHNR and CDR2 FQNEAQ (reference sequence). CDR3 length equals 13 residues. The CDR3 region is CASSSGLVSEQYF. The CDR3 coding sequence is TGTGCCAGCAGCTCCGGACTAGTAAGCGAGCAGTACTTC.

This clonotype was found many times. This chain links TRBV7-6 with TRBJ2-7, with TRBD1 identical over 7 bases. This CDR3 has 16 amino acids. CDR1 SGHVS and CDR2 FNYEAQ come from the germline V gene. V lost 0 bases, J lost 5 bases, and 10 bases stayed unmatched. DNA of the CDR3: TGTGCCAGCAGCTTAGCCCCGACAGGGAAGGGGCACGAGCAGTACTTC. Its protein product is CASSLAPTGKGHEQYF.

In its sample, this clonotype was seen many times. CDR3 nucleotide sequence: TGCGCCAGCAGCCACACTCTTGCCAGCTACACAGATACGCAGTATTTT. Protein product: CASSHTLASYTDTQYF. The rearrangement links TRBV4-3 to TRBJ2-3; unclear D gene. Germline CDR1 reads LGHNA; CDR2 reads YSLEER. This CDR3 is 16 amino acids long. Trimming pared 3 bases from V and 2 bases from J, leaving 15 bases between.

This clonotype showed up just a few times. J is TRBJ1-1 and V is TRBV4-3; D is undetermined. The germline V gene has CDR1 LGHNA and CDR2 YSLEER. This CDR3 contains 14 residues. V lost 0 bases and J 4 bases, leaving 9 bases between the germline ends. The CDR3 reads CASSQDRSLTEAFF. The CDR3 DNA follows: TGCGCCAGCAGCCAAGATCGCAGTCTCACTGAAGCTTTCTTT.

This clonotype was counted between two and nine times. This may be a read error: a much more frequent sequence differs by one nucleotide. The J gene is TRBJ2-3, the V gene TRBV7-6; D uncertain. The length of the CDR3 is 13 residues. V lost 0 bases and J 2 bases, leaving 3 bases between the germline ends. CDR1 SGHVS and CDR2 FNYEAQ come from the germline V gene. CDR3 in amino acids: CASSLADTDTQYF. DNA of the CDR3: TGTGCCAGCAGCTTAGCGGACACAGATACGCAGTATTTT.

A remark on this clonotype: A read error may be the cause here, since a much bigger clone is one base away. For the CDR3, the DNA is TGTGCCAGCAGCTCGGGACAGGGGGCGGCCGGGGAGCTGGTTTTT. This gives the protein CASSSGQGAAGELVF. The chain combines TRBV7-8 with TRBJ2-2; 12 bases map to TRBD1. CDR1 SGHVS and CDR2 FQNEAQ come from the germline V gene. There are 15 residues in the CDR3. Looking up the rest from reference TRBV7-8 and TRBJ2-2 gives the full variable domain: GAGVSQSPRYKVAKRGQDVALRCDPISGHVSLFWYQQALGQGPEFLTYFQNEAQLDKSGLPSDRFFAERPEGSVSTLKIQRTQQEDSAVYLCASSSGQGAAGELVFGEGSRLTVL.

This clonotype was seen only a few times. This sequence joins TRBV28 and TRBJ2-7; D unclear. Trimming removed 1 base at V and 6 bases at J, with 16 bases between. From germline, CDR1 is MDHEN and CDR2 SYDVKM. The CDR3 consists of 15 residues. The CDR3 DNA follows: TGTGCCAGCAGTTTATATGGCAGTAAACCCCCCGAGCAGTACTTC. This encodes CASSLYGSKPPEQYF.

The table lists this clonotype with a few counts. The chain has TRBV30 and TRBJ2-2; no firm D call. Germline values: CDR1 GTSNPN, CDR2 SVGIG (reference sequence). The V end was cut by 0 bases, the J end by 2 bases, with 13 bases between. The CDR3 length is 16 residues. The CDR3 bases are TGTGCCTGGAGTGTAAGGCTGGCTCCCAACACCGGGGAGCTGTTTTTT. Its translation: CAWSVRLAPNTGELFF.

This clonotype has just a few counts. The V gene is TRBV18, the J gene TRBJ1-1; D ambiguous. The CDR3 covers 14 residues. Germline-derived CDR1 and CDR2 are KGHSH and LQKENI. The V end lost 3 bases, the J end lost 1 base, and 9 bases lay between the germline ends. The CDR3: CASSPGGENTEAFF. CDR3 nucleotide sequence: TGTGCCAGCTCACCGGGCGGAGAGAACACTGAAGCTTTCTTT.

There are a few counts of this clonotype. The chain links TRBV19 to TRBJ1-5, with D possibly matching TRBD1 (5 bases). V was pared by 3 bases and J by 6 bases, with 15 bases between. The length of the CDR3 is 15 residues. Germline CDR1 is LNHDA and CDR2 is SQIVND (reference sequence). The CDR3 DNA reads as TGTGCCAGTAGTATGAGAGGGTCGGGGGGTCAGCCCCAGCATTTT. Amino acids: CASSMRGSGGQPQHF.

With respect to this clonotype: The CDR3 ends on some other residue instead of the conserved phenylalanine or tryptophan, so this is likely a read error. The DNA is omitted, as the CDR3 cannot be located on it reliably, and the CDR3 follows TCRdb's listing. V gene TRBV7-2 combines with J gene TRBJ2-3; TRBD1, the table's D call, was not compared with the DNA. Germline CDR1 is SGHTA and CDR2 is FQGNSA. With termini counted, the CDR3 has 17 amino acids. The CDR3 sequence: CASAALRQAASTDTQSC.